Listed below are T cell receptor beta chains from one sample, sequenced in a study of blood T cell repertoires in COVID-19. The table came from immunoSEQ multiplex PCR; TCRdb's copy has only in-frame clones and leaves some out. The profile shows some 270,000 clones, approximately 90% of them singletons. The specimen was PBMCs or T cells enriched from blood (not recorded which). The source of these receptors is a woman in her 30s with acute COVID-19. The CDR3 runs from the conserved cysteine through the conserved F or W. Fields, in order: V gene, J gene, D gene, CDR3 DNA, CDR3 protein. A D gene is named only where the DNA matches it firmly.

>TRBV28|TRBJ1-6|TRBD1
TGTGCCAGCAGTTCCCGGACAGGGGATAATTCACCCCTCCACTTT
CASSSRTGDNSPLHF
>TRBV19|TRBJ2-1|.
TGTGCCAGTACCTCCCCAAGCGAGAGTCGGCGGGTCGGGCAGTTCTTC
CASTSPSESRRVGQFF
>TRBV7-9|TRBJ2-3|TRBD2
TGTGCCAGCAGCTTCCTGACTAGCGGGAGGTCCGGAGCAGATACGCAGTATTTT
CASSFLTSGRSGADTQYF
>TRBV4-3|TRBJ2-2|.
TGCGCCAGCAGCCAAACTACAGGGAGTAACACCGGGGAGCTGTTTTTT
CASSQTTGSNTGELFF
>TRBV29-1|TRBJ2-2|.
TGCAGCGTTGAAGAATCACGACAAGACGGGGAGCTGTTTTTT
CSVEESRQDGELFF
>TRBV28|TRBJ1-1|TRBD1
TGTGCCAGCAGTTTCATTATTCAGGGGGCGGGGGCTTTCTTT
CASSFIIQGAGAFF
>TRBV29-1|TRBJ1-2|.
TGCAGCCGACCCCGAGGGGGGGCGTATGGCTACACCTTC
CSRPRGGAYGYTF
>TRBV7-2|TRBJ2-2|TRBD2
TGTGCCAGCAGCTTAGTGGGCGGGGGCACCGGGGAGCTGTTTTTT
CASSLVGGGTGELFF
>TRBV5-1|TRBJ2-2|TRBD1
TGCGCCAGCAGCTCAGGGACAGGGTTAGTGAGAACCGGGGAGCTGTTTTTT
CASSSGTGLVRTGELFF
>TRBV7-8|TRBJ1-5|.
TGTGCCAGCAGCTTGACCCTAGATGGCAATCAGCCCCAGCATTTT
CASSLTLDGNQPQHF
>TRBV24-1|TRBJ2-1|TRBD1
TGTGCCACCAGTACCGGGACAGGGGTTCATGAGCAGTTCTTC
CATSTGTGVHEQFF
>TRBV14|TRBJ2-7|TRBD2
TGTGCCAGCAGCCATCTCTGGCGGGAGGGGACCTACGAGCAGTACTTC
CASSHLWREGTYEQYF
>TRBV9|TRBJ2-7|TRBD2
TGTGCCAGCAGCGAGGTACCGGGACTAGCCGTTCTCGAGCAGTACTTC
CASSEVPGLAVLEQYF
>TRBV4-1|TRBJ2-1|.
TGCGCCAGCAGCCTTGAGGGCACCTACAATGAGCAGTTCTTC
CASSLEGTYNEQFF
>TRBV27|TRBJ2-7|TRBD2
TGTGCCAGCAGTTTAACGGGAGGAGTCTACGAGCAGTACTTC
CASSLTGGVYEQYF
>TRBV19|TRBJ2-2|TRBD2
TGTGCCAGTAGTATAGCGGGAGGGCCCTCCGGGGAGCTGTTTTTT
CASSIAGGPSGELFF
>TRBV6-4|TRBJ2-1|TRBD2
TGTGCCAGCAGTGACAGGGGTGGTCTAGCGGGTTTTGGTGAGCAGTTCTTC
CASSDRGGLAGFGEQFF
>TRBV4-3|TRBJ2-7|TRBD2
TGCGCCAGCAGCCAAGATTGGGGACTAACCTACGAGCAGTACTTC
CASSQDWGLTYEQYF
>TRBV19|TRBJ1-4|.
TGTGCCAGTAGCCCGCGGGGAACAACTAATGAAAAACTGTTTTTT
CASSPRGTTNEKLFF
>TRBV9|TRBJ2-5|TRBD1
TGTGCCAGCAGCGCCCACAGGGGTATTAAAGAGACCCAGTACTTC
CASSAHRGIKETQYF